These T cell receptor beta chains were read from a single sample in a study of preoperative IRX-2 immunotherapy in early breast cancer. TCRdb's copy holds only in-frame clones and misses some; the assay was immunoSEQ multiplex PCR. The data show tens of thousands of clones, 90% to 95% seen once. The input for sequencing was tumor tissue, taken after IRX-2 immunotherapy. These TCRs come from a human donor with breast cancer. Each CDR3 is given with its conserved first and last residue. A D gene is named only where the DNA matches it firmly. The listing skips clone size in some rows; elsewhere it reads once, few, many or a size class.

CDR3nt,CDR3aa,j_gene,v_gene,abundance,d_gene
TGTGCCAGCTCCCGCGGGGGGGCCTACAATGAGCAGTTCTTC,CASSRGGAYNEQFF,TRBJ2-1,TRBV7-3,-,TRBD2
TGCGCCAGCAGCTGGACCTCGGAGCGGGAGTATGTAAAGACCCAGTACTTC,CASSWTSEREYVKTQYF,TRBJ2-5,TRBV5-1,-,TRBD2
TGTGCCAGTAGTGGGACTAGAGCCAATCAAGAGACCCAGTACTTC,CASSGTRANQETQYF,TRBJ2-5,TRBV19,-,TRBD2
TGTGCCAGCAGTTTCCCCAGACAGGGGGGCAATGAGCAGTTCTTC,CASSFPRQGGNEQFF,TRBJ2-1,TRBV27,-,TRBD1
TGTGCCAGCAGCCAAGACGGGTCAGTAAACATTCAGTACTTC,CASSQDGSVNIQYF,TRBJ2-4,TRBV4-2,-,-
TGTGCCAGCTTACCCACCGGAGTACATGAGACCCAGTACTTC,CASLPTGVHETQYF,TRBJ2-5,TRBV18,-,-
TGTGCCAGCAGCTTGACAGGTACGGCTTTCTTT,CASSLTGTAFF,TRBJ1-1,TRBV5-8,-,-
TGTGCCAGCAGCCACGGCCCGACCGAGCAGTACTTC,CASSHGPTEQYF,TRBJ2-7,TRBV7-8,-,-
TGTGCCAGTAGTATTGACACTCAAGAGACCCAGTACTTC,CASSIDTQETQYF,TRBJ2-5,TRBV19,once,-
TGTGCCAGCACCAGGGTGGGCAGGGGAACCGACACTGAAGCTTTCTTT,CASTRVGRGTDTEAFF,TRBJ1-1,TRBV6-6,-,-
TGTGCCAGCAGTTTGGGCAGGACAGGGGGGGACGAGCAGTACTTC,CASSLGRTGGDEQYF,TRBJ2-7,TRBV27,-,TRBD1
TGTGCCAGCTCACCACCAGCGGGGAGCCCCCAGTACTTC,CASSPPAGSPQYF,TRBJ2-5,TRBV18,once,TRBD2
TGCACCAGCAGCCAAAGCCAGGATGGCTACACCTTC,CTSSQSQDGYTF,TRBJ1-2,TRBV1,-,-
TGTGCCAGCAGCCAAGTAGGGCTAGCGGGGGGGAGCTCCTACAATGAGCAGTTCTTC,CASSQVGLAGGSSYNEQFF,TRBJ2-1,TRBV4-2,-,TRBD2
TGCAGTGCTGATACACCCCTCCACTTT,CSADTPLHF,TRBJ1-6,TRBV20-1,-,-
TGTGCCAGCAGCCGCAGGGGTGCCGACGGGGCCAACGTCCTGACTTTC,CASSRRGADGANVLTF,TRBJ2-6,TRBV7-9,-,-
TGTGCCAGCAGCCGAGTTGGACGGAACACAGATACGCAGTATTTT,CASSRVGRNTDTQYF,TRBJ2-3,TRBV5-4,once,-
TGTGCCAGCAGCTTTCCGGGGGGGCGCGACGAGCAGTACTTC,CASSFPGGRDEQYF,TRBJ2-7,TRBV7-9,-,TRBD2
TGTGCCAGCAGCTCACCGGGACCGGGAAGTGGAGAGCAGTACTTC,CASSSPGPGSGEQYF,TRBJ2-7,TRBV6-6,-,-
TGTGCCAGTAGTCCAGGGGGACTAGGATACAATGAGCAGTTCTTC,CASSPGGLGYNEQFF,TRBJ2-1,TRBV19,-,-
TGTGCCAGCAGCTTAGGGTCTAGCGGGAGGACAGATACGCAGTATTTT,CASSLGSSGRTDTQYF,TRBJ2-3,TRBV7-3,-,TRBD2
TGTGCCAGCTCACCAATTGGGGGCCCCTTCGGCTACACCTTC,CASSPIGGPFGYTF,TRBJ1-2,TRBV18,-,-
TGTGCCAGCAGTTTAGAGGGAACGAGCAATCAGCCCCAGCATTTT,CASSLEGTSNQPQHF,TRBJ1-5,TRBV28,once,-
TGTGCCAGTTCCAACAATGAGCAGTTCTTC,CASSNNEQFF,TRBJ2-1,TRBV18,-,-
TGTGCCAGCAGCTTCTCGACTAGCCATAGAGATACGCAGTATTTT,CASSFSTSHRDTQYF,TRBJ2-3,TRBV13,-,TRBD2
TGTGCCAGCAGTAAGCGGGAGGGCTACAATGAGCAGTTCTTC,CASSKREGYNEQFF,TRBJ2-1,TRBV6-5,-,TRBD2
TGCGCCAGCAGCCCTACGGGGAATATAGCGGGAGTCGCGGATACGCAGTATTTT,CASSPTGNIAGVADTQYF,TRBJ2-3,TRBV4-3,-,TRBD2
TGTGCCAGCAGCTTAGCAGCGGGGGGGCCAAGAGCCGGGGAGCTGTTTTTT,CASSLAAGGPRAGELFF,TRBJ2-2,TRBV11-1,-,TRBD2
TGTGCCAGCAGCCTAAGGACTGAAGCTTTCTTT,CASSLRTEAFF,TRBJ1-1,TRBV7-2,-,-
TGCGCCAGCAGCCTGAAGGAGGGGGATACGCAGTATTTT,CASSLKEGDTQYF,TRBJ2-3,TRBV4-1,-,-
TGTGCCAGCTCACAACGGGGAGTAACTAATGAAAAACTGTTTTTT,CASSQRGVTNEKLFF,TRBJ1-4,TRBV18,-,-
TGCGCCAGCAGCTTGGGGTTGGGGAACGAGCAGTACTTC,CASSLGLGNEQYF,TRBJ2-7,TRBV5-1,-,-
TGTGCCAGTAGTATAATTATAAGCGGGGGGGATGAGCAGTTCTTC,CASSIIISGGDEQFF,TRBJ2-1,TRBV19,-,TRBD2
TGTGCCAGCAGTCCTAGGACAGGGATGAATTCACCCCTCCACTTT,CASSPRTGMNSPLHF,TRBJ1-6,TRBV28,-,TRBD1
TGTGCCAGCAGTGAACAGGGGGCTGTTGGAAACACCATATATTTT,CASSEQGAVGNTIYF,TRBJ1-3,TRBV27,once,TRBD1
TGTGCCAGCAGCCAGCGGACTAGGCTCGGTGAGCAGTTCTTC,CASSQRTRLGEQFF,TRBJ2-1,TRBV7-2,-,TRBD2
TGTGCCAGCAGTGGTTATATGACGCGACCCCGCTTGATGAACACTGAAGCTTTCTTT,CASSGYMTRPRLMNTEAFF,TRBJ1-1,TRBV6-1,once,-
TGTGCCAGCAGCACCACAGGGGGGAACACCATATATTTT,CASSTTGGNTIYF,TRBJ1-3,TRBV5-4,-,TRBD1
TGTGCCAGCAGCGAAAGTTTGGTAAGGGGTGGCTACACCTTC,CASSESLVRGGYTF,TRBJ1-2,TRBV9,-,-
TGTGCCAGCAGTTTAAGGGACCCTACATTTGGAAACACCATATATTTT,CASSLRDPTFGNTIYF,TRBJ1-3,TRBV27,-,-
TGTGCCAGCCCAACACAGGGGTTCGGGGAGCTGTTTTTT,CASPTQGFGELFF,TRBJ2-2,TRBV14,once,TRBD1
TGTGCCAGCAGCTTACGACTAGCGGGACAGCCGGGAGAGACCCAGTACTTC,CASSLRLAGQPGETQYF,TRBJ2-5,TRBV4-2,-,TRBD2
TGTGCCAGCAGCCTTAGACAGGGGGCGATTAGTCAGCCCCAGCATTTT,CASSLRQGAISQPQHF,TRBJ1-5,TRBV5-6,-,TRBD1
TGTGCCAGCAGCGTAGAGGCCCGGCCAGGGTTGTCAAATGGCTACACCTTC,CASSVEARPGLSNGYTF,TRBJ1-2,TRBV9,-,-
TGTGCCAGCAGTTACGTCTCCTTGGCACAGAACACTGAAGCTTTCTTT,CASSYVSLAQNTEAFF,TRBJ1-1,TRBV6-5,-,-